These 12 T cell receptor beta chains share one sample of origin, sequenced in a study of human T cells and chemical hapten exposure. TCRdb re-called the RACE reads through MiXCR, storing one row per CDR3 protein. Found here are 40,000 to 45,000 distinct CDR3 sequences, 8.5% to 10% of them singletons; the top ten hold approximately 15%. The time point denotes: patch test 2, 6 weeks after DPC sensitization. Treatment meaning: therapeutic diphenylcyclopropenone sensitization with weekly scalp DPC. The material sequenced was whole blood, taken in connection with sensitization to the hapten diphenylcyclopropenone (DPC). Receptor source: a woman aged 40 to 50 with alopecia areata. Some clones in this sample may be carry-over from other donors' samples.

This clonotype was found a few times. The V gene is TRBV7-9, the J gene TRBJ1-4, with D unclear. The V gene lost 5 bases and the J gene lost 8 bases, with 15 bases spanning the gap. The CDR3 has 14 residues. From germline, CDR1 is SEHNR and CDR2 FQNEAQ (reference sequence). Here the CDR3 DNA reads TGTGCCAGCAGCCGGACGGACCAAGGAGAAAAACTGTTTTTT. Translation gives CASSRTDQGEKLFF.

Remarks on this clonotype: Because the CDR3 is missing its conserved closing phenylalanine or tryptophan, this is likely a read error. The chain uses TRBV28 and TRBJ2-1; 7 bases are a match to TRBD1. This CDR3 is 13 amino acids long. Trimming cost V 5 bases and J 8 bases; bases outside gene matches: 6. CDR1 is MDHEN and CDR2 is SYDVKM in the germline V gene. The CDR3 DNA is TGTGCCAGCAGTACTTACAGGGGCGATGAGCAGTTCGTC. Its translation is CASSTYRGDEQFV.

Turning to this clonotype: This sequence may be a read error, since a much larger clone differs from it by one base. This chain joins TRBV18 and TRBJ1-1; D is uncertain. The length of the CDR3 is 11 residues. Germline loops: CDR1 KGHSH, CDR2 LQKENI. Written as DNA, the CDR3 is TGTACCAGCTCCTTCATGACTGAAGCTTTCTTT. Its translation: CTSSFMTEAFF.

In this sample, this clonotype turned up many times. The chain couples TRBV6-1 to TRBJ1-6, with D unresolved. The V end lost 2 bases, the J end lost 9 bases, and 11 bases lay between the germline ends. The CDR3 contains 14 residues. Germline CDR1 is MNHNS and CDR2 is SASEGT. Here the CDR3 reads CASSERRESSPLHF. In nucleotides, the CDR3 is TGTGCCAGCAGTGAACGCCGAGAGAGTTCACCCCTCCACTTT.

The sample holds many counts of this clonotype. The chain is built from TRBV6-2 or TRBV6-3 and TRBJ2-3; D is tentatively TRBD1 or TRBD2 (6 bases each). This CDR3 comprises 14 residues. Germline-derived CDR1 and CDR2 are MNHEY and SVGEGT. The V gene lost 5 bases and the J gene lost 4 bases, with 13 bases spanning the gap. The CDR3 sequence: CASSREGGADTQYF. The CDR3 DNA sequence: TGTGCCAGCAGTCGAGAGGGGGGTGCAGATACGCAGTATTTT.

This clonotype occurred many times. The chain has TRBV12-3 or TRBV12-4 and TRBJ2-3, with 8 positions matching TRBD2. V lost 6 bases, J lost 0 bases, and 8 bases stayed unmatched. The CDR3 is made up of 16 amino acids. CDR3 residues: CASRPGGAMSTDTQYF. DNA of the CDR3: TGTGCCAGCAGACCCGGGGGGGCAATGAGCACAGATACGCAGTATTTT.

This clonotype was picked up many times. This chain uses TRBV10-3 with TRBJ2-4; unclear D gene. V was clipped by 8 bases and J by 8 bases, with 10 bases between them. Germline CDR1 ENHRY, CDR2 SYGVKD. This CDR3 has 11 residues. The CDR3 DNA reads TGTGCCATCTCCCCCGGGCACATTCAGTACTTC. Its protein product is CAISPGHIQYF.

In its sample, this clonotype was seen many times. The chain joins TRBV3-1 to TRBJ2-2, with 8 bases that match TRBD1. Germline V CDR1 and CDR2: LGHDT, YNNKEL (reference sequence). Losses at the gene ends were 6 bases for V and 6 bases for J; bases not matched to a gene: 12. CDR3 size: 16 residues. The CDR3 loop reads CASSPGQGGMAGELFF. The CDR3 bases are TGTGCCAGCAGTCCCGGACAGGGCGGGATGGCCGGGGAGCTGTTTTTT. The variable domain in full, completed from reference TRBV3-1 and TRBJ2-2, reads DTAVSQTPKYLVTQMGNDKSIKCEQNLGHDTMYWYKQDSKKFLKIMFSYNNKELIINETVPNRFSPKSPDKAHLNLHINSLELGDSAVYFCASSPGQGGMAGELFFGEGSRLTVL.

This clonotype was seen ten or more times. The chain links TRBV7-2 to TRBJ1-2, with D possibly matching TRBD1 (5 bases). Germline V gene sequence: CDR1 SGHTA, CDR2 FQGNSA. This CDR3 is built from 17 residues. The germline V and J ends were trimmed by 1 base and 5 bases, with 20 bases remaining between them. The CDR3 coding sequence is TGTGCCAGCAGCTTAGAGGGGTGGCCAGGGAATAATTATGGCTACACCTTC. This sequence encodes CASSLEGWPGNNYGYTF.

There are many counts of this clonotype. The rearrangement links TRBV3-1 to TRBJ2-5, with D perhaps matching TRBD2 (5 bases). V lost 5 bases and J lost 11, with 12 bases in between. This CDR3 spans 11 amino acids. The germline CDR1 and CDR2 sequences are LGHDT and YNNKEL (reference sequence). In DNA form, the CDR3 reads TGTGCCAGCAGCACCACTAGGGCTCAGTACTTC. It specifies CASSTTRAQYF.

This clonotype was observed many times. The chain recombines TRBV5-1 with TRBJ1-1; 8 nucleotides match TRBD1. This CDR3 contains 15 residues. V was clipped by 4 bases and J by 11 bases; unmatched bases: 16. Germline loops: CDR1 SGHRS, CDR2 YFSETQ. CDR3 in amino acids: CASSLFDRDRSEAFF. Here the CDR3 DNA reads TGCGCCAGCAGCCTCTTTGACCGGGACAGGTCGGAGGCTTTCTTT.

There are many counts of this clonotype. V gene TRBV4-1 combines with J gene TRBJ1-2, with 7 bases fitting TRBD1. V was clipped by 2 bases and J by 6 bases; unmatched bases: 9. This CDR3 region has 15 residues. Looked up from germline, CDR1 is MGHRA and CDR2 is YSYEKL. CDR3 sequence (DNA): TGCGCCAGCAGCCAACCGATACAGGGGTACAATGGCTACACCTTC. Translating it yields CASSQPIQGYNGYTF.